A selection of T cell receptor beta chains follows, all from one sample in a study of shared clonotypes between healthy human individuals. Method: immunoSEQ multiplex PCR; TCRdb's copy keeps in-frame clones and lacks some. The sample records about 680,000 clones, about 78% being singletons. The sequencing sample was made of memory CD4+ T cells sorted from blood. The receptor source for this set is a woman in her 30s in good health. CDR3s include the opening cysteine and the closing phenylalanine or tryptophan. Fields, in order: D gene, J gene, clone size, V gene, CDR3 protein, CDR3 DNA. The D gene is left open where the match is weak. Size values are once, few and many counts, or a class for expanded clones, and some rows have none.

>TRBD2|TRBJ2-7|NA|TRBV5-5
CASSLWEGKQYF
TGTGCCAGCAGCTTGTGGGAGGGTAAGCAGTACTTC
>NA|TRBJ2-1|NA|TRBV5-1
CASSLDSGVYNEQFF
TGCGCCAGCAGCTTGGACAGCGGAGTCTACAATGAGCAGTTCTTC
>NA|TRBJ1-2|NA|TRBV27
CASSLRSGNFNYGYTF
TGTGCCAGCAGTTTACGCTCTGGGAATTTTAACTATGGCTACACCTTC
>TRBD1|TRBJ1-5|many|TRBV18
CASTMGQGEPQHF
TGTGCCAGCACGATGGGACAGGGAGAGCCCCAGCATTTT
>NA|TRBJ1-1|NA|TRBV18
CASSPSDGNTEAFF
TGTGCCAGCTCACCCTCGGACGGTAACACTGAAGCTTTCTTT
>NA|TRBJ2-1|NA|TRBV5-6
CASSLAGAGTRQFF
TGTGCCAGCAGCTTGGCCGGTGCCGGGACCCGCCAGTTCTTC
>NA|TRBJ2-3|NA|TRBV2
CASSRNPGTLTDTQYF
TGTGCCAGCAGTCGCAACCCCGGGACCCTCACAGATACGCAGTATTTT
>NA|TRBJ2-7|once|TRBV7-2
CASSVARTAYEQYF
TGTGCCAGCAGCGTGGCTAGGACAGCCTACGAGCAGTACTTC
>NA|TRBJ1-2|NA|TRBV28
CASTRSRGPKGYGYTF
TGTGCCAGCACACGTTCCCGGGGTCCAAAGGGCTATGGCTACACCTTC
>TRBD2|TRBJ2-3|NA|TRBV23-1
CASSQSGTSGRSDTQYF
TGCGCCAGCAGTCAATCGGGGACTAGCGGGAGGTCAGATACGCAGTATTTT
>NA|TRBJ2-1|NA|TRBV5-1
CASSSTGAGPSEQFF
TGCGCCAGCAGCTCGACCGGTGCAGGCCCCTCTGAGCAGTTCTTC
>NA|TRBJ2-5|NA|TRBV7-6
CASSLNDLQNQETQYF
TGTGCCAGCAGCTTAAACGATCTACAAAACCAAGAGACCCAGTACTTC
>NA|TRBJ2-1|NA|TRBV19
CASSMIPHLPTYNEQFF
TGTGCCAGTAGTATGATCCCCCACCTTCCTACATACAATGAGCAGTTCTTC
>NA|TRBJ1-4|NA|TRBV2
CASSPGGLNEKLFF
TGTGCCAGCAGTCCGGGAGGACTAAATGAAAAACTGTTTTTT
>NA|TRBJ1-1|NA|TRBV2
CASRVALSAMNTEAFF
TGTGCCAGCCGAGTCGCCTTGTCGGCTATGAACACTGAAGCTTTCTTT
>NA|TRBJ2-5|NA|TRBV19
CASSPIQGAQYF
TGTGCCAGTAGTCCCATTCAAGGGGCCCAGTACTTC
>TRBD2|TRBJ2-6|once|TRBV7-9
CASSHRPGGGTGANVLTF
TGTGCCAGCAGCCACCGGCCGGGAGGGGGGACTGGGGCCAACGTCCTGACTTTC
>TRBD1|TRBJ1-5|NA|TRBV9
CASSRDRGDNQPQHF
TGTGCCAGCAGCAGGGACAGGGGAGATAATCAGCCCCAGCATTTT
>TRBD2|TRBJ2-1|NA|TRBV19
CATRLAGGSYNEQFF
TGTGCCACAAGACTAGCGGGAGGATCCTACAATGAGCAGTTCTTC
>NA|TRBJ2-1|NA|TRBV19
CASQGWEDNEQFF
TGTGCCAGTCAGGGATGGGAGGACAATGAGCAGTTCTTC
>NA|TRBJ2-7|NA|TRBV28
CASSLGFSYEQYF
TGTGCCAGCAGTTTAGGGTTCTCCTACGAGCAGTACTTC
>NA|TRBJ1-1|NA|TRBV28
CASSPGGQGNTEAFF
TGTGCCAGCAGTCCAGGCGGGCAGGGGAACACTGAAGCTTTCTTT
>TRBD2|TRBJ2-3|NA|TRBV18
CASSPGLAATDTQYF
TGTGCCAGCTCACCGGGACTAGCGGCCACAGATACGCAGTATTTT
>TRBD1|TRBJ2-7|once|TRBV5-1
CASSAGTGGGYEQYF
TGCGCCAGCAGCGCGGGAACAGGGGGCGGCTACGAGCAGTACTTC
>TRBD2|TRBJ2-1|NA|TRBV30
CAWGTSGSGYNEQFF
TGTGCCTGGGGGACTAGCGGGAGTGGCTACAATGAGCAGTTCTTC
>TRBD1|TRBJ2-5|NA|TRBV28
CASSRDRAGEAQYF
TGTGCCAGTTCCCGGGACAGGGCGGGGGAGGCCCAGTACTTC
>NA|TRBJ1-4|NA|TRBV5-5
CASSSGGGEKLFF
TGTGCCAGCAGCTCCGGAGGGGGGGAAAAACTGTTTTTT